The 14 T cell receptor beta chains below all came from one sample that was sequenced in a study of blood T cell repertoires in COVID-19. Repertoires were generated with immunoSEQ multiplex PCR, while TCRdb's copy carries only in-frame clones and drops some. The top ten hold 1.5% to 2% of the sample, which has about 140,000 clones, approximately 88% seen once. Input material: peripheral blood. The receptors derive from a man in his 70s with acute or convalescent COVID-19.

The chain links TRBV7-8 to TRBJ1-2; 11 bases align to TRBD1. The CDR3 has 15 residues. The germline V gene encodes CDR1 SGHVS and CDR2 FQNEAQ. V lost 5 bases, J lost 4 bases, and 6 bases stayed unmatched. As DNA, the CDR3 is TGTGCCAGCAGCCCGGGACAGGGGGAATTCTATGGCTACACCTTC. Its translation is CASSPGQGEFYGYTF.

The rearrangement joins TRBV3-1 (or the pseudogene TRBV3-2) to TRBJ2-5, with D possibly TRBD2 on 6 matching bases. The CDR3 is made up of 16 amino acids. In germline, CDR1 is LGHDT, CDR2 YNNKEL (reference sequence). Trimming took off 3 bases at V and 2 bases at J, with 16 bases between the two ends. Here the CDR3 DNA reads TGTGCCAGCAGCCACCAGACGGGGGTTAGACAAGAGACCCAGTACTTC. As protein: CASSHQTGVRQETQYF.

The genes are TRBV10-2 and TRBJ1-2, with a weak D call TRBD1 (5 bases). Deletions cut 7 bases from V and 2 bases from J, with 11 bases between. The CDR3 length is 13 residues. The V gene's germline CDR1 is WSHSY and CDR2 SAAADI. The CDR3 bases are TGCGCCAGCACCTGGGGCCGGAACTATGGCTACACCTTC. Translated: CASTWGRNYGYTF.

V usage is TRBV5-4 and J usage is TRBJ2-1; TRBD2 matches 9 bases. CDR1 SGHNT and CDR2 YYREEE come from the germline V gene (reference sequence). The CDR3 spans 15 residues. V gave up 4 bases and J gave up 4 bases; unmatched junction bases: 6. CDR3 sequence: CASSPRAGGYNEQFF. As DNA, the CDR3 is TGTGCCAGCAGCCCGCGGGCGGGAGGGTACAATGAGCAGTTCTTC.

The V gene is TRBV5-4, the J gene TRBJ1-1; 8 positions match TRBD1. Trimming took 3 bases from V and 5 from J; bases not matched to a gene: 6. This CDR3 has 14 residues. Germline CDR1 and CDR2: SGHNT and YYREEE (reference sequence). The chain's CDR3 is CASSSWDRKTEAFF. The CDR3 DNA reads as TGTGCCAGCAGCTCGTGGGACAGGAAGACTGAAGCTTTCTTT.

This clone was counted a single time. This chain links TRBV7-3 with TRBJ1-1, with D possibly being TRBD1 (6 bases). Trimming removed 5 bases at V and 5 bases at J, with 21 bases between. The CDR3 consists of 16 residues. The germline gives CDR1 SGHTA, CDR2 FQGTGA. In DNA, the CDR3 is TGTGCCAGCAGCGACCAACCTACGGACAGAGGGACTGAAGCTTTCTTT. It translates to CASSDQPTDRGTEAFF.

This rearrangement joins TRBV19 to TRBJ2-1; no definite D call. CDR1 is LNHDA, CDR2 SQIVND, per germline (reference sequence). The CDR3 has 14 residues. With 6 bases removed from V and 10 bases from J, the gap between germline ends came to 19 bases. CDR3 residues: CASSSYNAPWEQFF. The CDR3 DNA is TGTGCCAGTAGCTCATACAACGCCCCCTGGGAGCAGTTCTTC. The entire variable domain, with the rest obtained from reference TRBV19 and TRBJ2-1, is as follows: DGGITQSPKYLFRKEGQNVTLSCEQNLNHDAMYWYRQDPGQGLRLIYYSQIVNDFQKGDIAEGYSVSREKKESFPLTVTSAQKNPTAFYLCASSSYNAPWEQFFGPGTRLTVL.

The chain employs TRBV30 and TRBJ1-1; a possible D gene is TRBD1 (5 bases). Germline CDR1 is GTSNPN and CDR2 is SVGIG (reference sequence). The CDR3 spans 14 residues. V lost 1 base and J lost 0, with 9 bases in between. CDR3 nucleotide sequence: TGTGCCTGGAGTGGGGGGGTTTTGAACACTGAAGCTTTCTTT. This encodes CAWSGGVLNTEAFF.

CDR3 in amino acids: CSAIGTSGAEQFF. In nucleotides, the CDR3 is TGCAGCGCTATCGGGACTAGCGGGGCTGAGCAGTTCTTC. This chain uses TRBV29-1 with TRBJ2-1; TRBD2 matches at 13 bases. The CDR3 runs to 13 residues. Germline values: CDR1 SQVTM, CDR2 ANQGSEA. J lost 9 bases, V lost 7 bases, and 6 bases had no gene match.

V gene TRBV5-1 combines with J gene TRBJ2-7; possible D gene TRBD1, 6 bases. This CDR3 contains 17 residues. The V gene's germline CDR1 is SGHRS and CDR2 YFSETQ. V gave up 5 bases and J gave up 5 bases, with 26 bases separating them. The CDR3 DNA sequence: TGCGCCAGCAGACCAAACAGGGTCGGTATGGTGGTCGACGAGCAGTACTTC. This translates into CASRPNRVGMVVDEQYF.

The chain uses TRBV27 and TRBJ1-2, with D possibly matching TRBD1 (5 bases). This CDR3 is built from 13 residues. Trimming removed 5 bases at V and 4 bases at J, with 11 bases between. CDR1 is MNHEY, CDR2 SMNVEV, per germline (reference sequence). CDR3 sequence reads: CASSPRDSYGYTF. Written as DNA, the CDR3 is TGTGCCAGCAGTCCTCGCGACAGCTATGGCTACACCTTC.

The CDR3 protein is CASSLEEGPLHF. Written as DNA, the CDR3 is TGTGCCAGCAGCTTAGAAGAGGGACCCCTCCACTTT. This chain uses TRBV11-3 with TRBJ1-6; D is unresolved. The germline V gene has CDR1 SGHNT and CDR2 YENEEA. This CDR3 is 12 amino acids long. Trimming removed 0 bases at V and 12 bases at J, with 6 bases between.

This clone was recorded once. This chain connects TRBV3-1 (or the pseudogene TRBV3-2) to TRBJ1-1; D is unclear. CDR1 and CDR2 (germline): LGHDT, YNNKEL (reference sequence). Trimming took 4 bases from V and 11 from J, leaving 20 bases between them. CDR3 length: 14 residues. The CDR3, as DNA: TGTGCCAGCAGCCCCTCTGCTCCCGGGATTGAGGCTTTCTTT. It specifies CASSPSAPGIEAFF.

This clone was seen a few times. The chain employs TRBV28 and TRBJ2-7, with D maybe TRBD1 (5 bases). The CDR3 totals 14 residues. V dropped 2 bases and J dropped 2 bases, with 10 bases sitting between them. Looked up from germline, CDR1 is MDHEN and CDR2 is SYDVKM. The CDR3 DNA sequence: TGTGCCAGCAGTTTACCCGACAGTACCTACGAGCAGTACTTC. Its protein product is CASSLPDSTYEQYF.